These 21 T cell receptor beta chains came from one sample sequenced in a study of blood T cell repertoires in COVID-19. The repertoire was sequenced with immunoSEQ multiplex PCR; TCRdb's copy has only in-frame clones and lacks some. The sample has about 100,000 clones; over 75% are singletons. The sample comprised peripheral blood. The source of these receptors is a human donor in a cohort sampled during active COVID-19.

CDR3 sequence reads: CSASPPGFEGEQYF. CDR3 coding DNA: TGCAGTGCTAGTCCCCCCGGGTTCGAGGGCGAGCAGTACTTC. The rearrangement uses TRBV20-1 and TRBJ2-7, with D tentatively TRBD2 (5 bases). Trimming removed 3 bases from V and 6 bases from J, with 18 bases in between. Germline V lookup: CDR1 DFQATT, CDR2 SNEGSKA (reference sequence). CDR3 length equals 14 residues.

V and J are TRBV2 and TRBJ2-5; the match to TRBD2 covers 13 bases. The CDR3 length is 15 residues. Looked up from germline, CDR1 is SNHLY and CDR2 is FYNNEI. V dropped 4 bases and J dropped 9; count of bases not matched to a gene: 8. CDR3 residues: CASSGGTSGKRPQYF. CDR3 sequence (DNA): TGTGCCAGCAGTGGCGGGACTAGCGGGAAGAGACCCCAGTACTTC.

The chain carries TRBV5-1 and TRBJ2-3; tentative D call: TRBD2 (5 bases). With 2 bases removed from V and 0 bases from J, the gap between germline ends came to 13 bases. This CDR3 is 16 amino acids long. The V gene's germline CDR1 is SGHRS and CDR2 YFSETQ. The CDR3 sequence is CASSFRRADSTDTQYF. CDR3 nucleotides: TGCGCCAGCAGCTTCCGGCGAGCGGATAGCACAGATACGCAGTATTTT.

In regard to this clone: The sample has other DNA sequences that encode this CDR3 too. V and J are TRBV12-3 or TRBV12-4 and TRBJ1-2, with D unresolved. V shed 2 bases and J shed 2 bases, with 6 bases lying between them. The CDR3 extends over 13 amino acids. CDR3 protein: CASSLSGNYGYTF. In DNA form, the CDR3 reads TGTGCCAGCAGTTTATCGGGGAACTATGGCTACACCTTC.

This clone was recorded a few times. The chain has TRBV7-9 and TRBJ2-1; tentative D call: TRBD2 (5 bases). Trimming shortened V by 7 bases and J by 15 bases, and 19 bases separated the two germline ends. This CDR3 comprises 12 residues. Germline V lookup: CDR1 SEHNR, CDR2 FQNEAQ (reference sequence). The CDR3 nucleotides are TGTGCCAGCACCAGAGGGCAGGAAGATCTGTTCTTC. It is translated as CASTRGQEDLFF.

The V call is TRBV5-1, the J call TRBJ2-2; D perhaps matches TRBD1 (5 bases). With 0 bases removed from V and 2 bases from J, the gap between germline ends came to 5 bases. The CDR3 totals 14 residues. Germline V gene data show CDR1 as SGHRS and CDR2 as YFSETQ. In DNA, the CDR3 is TGCGCCAGCAGCTTGGGGACAAACACCGGGGAGCTGTTTTTT. Translation: CASSLGTNTGELFF.

This chain connects TRBV19 to TRBJ2-1; 7 nucleotides agree with TRBD2. With V trimmed by 7 bases and J by 4 bases, 4 bases remained unmatched. The CDR3 loop spans 13 amino acids. In germline, CDR1 is LNHDA, CDR2 SQIVND (reference sequence). The DNA of the CDR3 is TGTGCCAGTAAGGCGGGAGAATACAATGAGCAGTTCTTC. Protein product: CASKAGEYNEQFF.

The chain uses TRBV14 and TRBJ2-7; 11 nucleotides agree with TRBD2. Germline lookup yields CDR1 SGHDN and CDR2 FVKESK. The CDR3 has 15 residues. With 1 base clipped from V and 3 bases from J, the junction kept 2 bases outside the gene matches. CDR3 nucleotides: TGTGCCAGCAGCCAAGGGACTAGCGGGTTCTACGAGCAGTACTTC. Amino acid sequence: CASSQGTSGFYEQYF.

The chain joins TRBV6-6 to TRBJ1-2, with a tentative D call TRBD1 (5 bases). CDR1 MNHNY and CDR2 SVGAGI come from the germline V gene (reference sequence). The CDR3 has 13 amino acids. The V gene lost 5 bases and the J gene lost 0 bases, with 7 bases spanning the gap. The CDR3 DNA is TGTGCCAGCAGTGGAGGGGCTAACTATGGCTACACCTTC. It yields the protein CASSGGANYGYTF.

The rearrangement joins TRBV6-4 to TRBJ1-4, with D hard to call. The CDR3 has 13 amino acids. V shed 2 bases and J shed 7 bases, with 8 bases lying between them. CDR1 and CDR2 (germline): MRHNA, SNTAGT. CDR3 in amino acids: CASSDREGEKLFF. The CDR3 DNA reads TGTGCCAGCAGTGACAGGGAGGGTGAAAAACTGTTTTTT.

The table lists this clone with a few counts. The chain joins TRBV18 to TRBJ2-2, with TRBD1 matching 7 bases. Germline assignment: CDR1 KGHSH and CDR2 LQKENI. The J segment lost 3 bases and the V segment lost 4 bases, leaving 8 bases of the junction unmatched. The CDR3 spans 16 residues. The CDR3 sequence: CASSLNPGQYTGELFF. In DNA, the CDR3 is TGTGCCAGCTCACTAAATCCGGGACAGTACACCGGGGAGCTGTTTTTT.

This chain joins TRBV28 and TRBJ1-2; 7 bases are shared with TRBD1. The ends lost 10 bases at V and 3 bases at J; junction bases unmatched: 8. Germline CDR1 and CDR2: MDHEN and SYDVKM. The CDR3 has 13 residues. The CDR3 DNA follows: TGTGCCATCCACTCCGGGACAGACTATGGCTACACCTTC. Translation: CAIHSGTDYGYTF.

V gene TRBV12-3 or TRBV12-4 combines with J gene TRBJ1-5; D perhaps matches TRBD1 (5 bases). V was cut by 6 bases and J by 4 bases, with 10 bases left in between. This CDR3 is built from 13 residues. The CDR3 here is CASSRQYNQPQHF. CDR3 bases: TGTGCCAGCAGCCGACAGTATAATCAGCCCCAGCATTTT.

CDR3 loop: CAMKDGLGRSDTQYF. CDR3 nucleotides: TGTGCCATGAAAGACGGACTAGGGAGGTCAGATACGCAGTATTTT. This sequence joins TRBV10-3 and TRBJ2-3; 7 nucleotides align to TRBD2. The germline V gene encodes CDR1 ENHRY and CDR2 SYGVKD. V lost 9 bases and J lost 4; bases outside the gene matches: 13. CDR3 length: 15 residues.

The CDR3 sequence is CASSPFDGNYEQYF. In nucleotides, the CDR3 is TGTGCCAGCAGCCCCTTCGACGGGAACTACGAGCAGTACTTC. The V call is TRBV9, the J call TRBJ2-7, with D tentatively TRBD2 (5 bases). Trimming removed 4 bases from V and 3 bases from J, with 14 bases in between. CDR3 length: 14 residues. Germline values: CDR1 SGDLS, CDR2 YYNGEE.

The CDR3 sequence: CASSSRTGGYEKLFF. DNA of the CDR3: TGTGCCAGCAGTTCCAGGACAGGGGGTTATGAAAAACTGTTTTTT. The J gene is TRBJ1-4, the V gene TRBV28, with 10 bases aligning to TRBD1. Germline values: CDR1 MDHEN, CDR2 SYDVKM. The CDR3 spans 15 residues. The trim removed 4 bases at V and 6 bases at J, leaving 5 bases unmatched.

DNA of the CDR3: TGTGCCAGCACGACAAATGACCTGCCCTACAATGAGCAGTTCTTC. Protein sequence: CASTTNDLPYNEQFF. This sequence joins TRBV3-1 (or the pseudogene TRBV3-2) and TRBJ2-1; D gene uncertain. Germline CDR1 LGHDT, CDR2 YNNKEL (reference sequence). The CDR3 runs to 15 residues. Trimming cost V 7 bases and J 2 bases, with 15 bases left between them.

This clone was counted a single time. The chain carries TRBV2 and TRBJ1-1; 7 positions agree with TRBD1. The CDR3 has 15 amino acids. The germline CDR1 and CDR2 sequences are SNHLY and FYNNEI. V lost 6 bases, J lost 8 bases, and 15 bases stayed unmatched. This CDR3 is CASSRLGTASREAFF. CDR3 DNA sequence: TGTGCCAGCAGCCGATTAGGGACAGCCTCTAGGGAAGCTTTCTTT.

The J gene is TRBJ1-4, the V gene TRBV18; D uncertain. Germline CDR1 KGHSH, CDR2 LQKENI. The length of the CDR3 is 16 residues. Trimming took off 2 bases at V and 8 bases at J, with 18 bases between the two ends. The CDR3 sequence: CASSPSYGEVWEKLFF. The CDR3 DNA reads as TGTGCCAGCTCACCAAGTTACGGGGAAGTGTGGGAAAAACTGTTTTTT. The full variable domain, in which reference TRBV18 and TRBJ1-4 provide the parts outside the CDR3, is NAGVMQNPRHLVRRRGQEARLRCSPMKGHSHVYWYRQLPEEGLKFMVYLQKENIIDESGMPKERFSAEFPKEGPSILRIQQVVRGDSAAYFCASSPSYGEVWEKLFFGSGTQLSVL.

The V call is TRBV9, the J call TRBJ2-3; TRBD1 matches 7 bases. J was trimmed by 0 bases and V by 5 bases; bases with no gene match: 0. The germline V gene encodes CDR1 SGDLS and CDR2 YYNGEE. The CDR3 contains 13 residues. DNA of the CDR3: TGTGCCAGCAGACAGGGGAGCACAGATACGCAGTATTTT. This gives the protein CASRQGSTDTQYF.

This chain joins TRBV5-4 and TRBJ2-7, with D tentatively TRBD2 (6 bases). This CDR3 has 16 amino acids. Trimming removed 4 bases at V and 5 bases at J, with 22 bases between. Germline-derived CDR1 and CDR2 are SGHNT and YYREEE (reference sequence). Here the CDR3 reads CASSPRIAEPRHEQYF. The CDR3 DNA is TGTGCCAGCAGCCCTCGCATAGCGGAGCCTAGGCACGAGCAGTACTTC.